The entry below gives a single TCR beta chain sequence along with its context. Its specificity is not known. This sample stems from a study of T-cell memory formation after mild COVID-19. There are 11 residues in the CDR3. Trimming pared 3 bases from V and 3 bases from J, leaving 5 bases between. Germline lookup yields CDR1 GTSNPN and CDR2 SVGIG (reference sequence). One entry per CDR3 protein, called by TCRdb with MiXCR from the 5' RACE reads. This sample has some 150,000 distinct CDR3 sequences, with 19% found just once. Study observations and caveats: Among CD4+ contracting clones, most were CM and EM, and CD8+ ones EMRA. While clones contracting from day 15 to 85 were balanced between CD4 and CD8, later expanders leaned CD4+.

The specimen was PBMCs or a T cell subset sorted from them (not recorded which). The sequence was collected from an adult woman who had mild COVID-19 (a few samples of this study predate the infection). Cell type and time point are not known. This chain links TRBV30 with TRBJ2-5; D not certain. The CDR3 here is CAWRGEETQYF. DNA of the CDR3: TGTGCCTGGAGGGGTGAAGAGACCCAGTACTTC.